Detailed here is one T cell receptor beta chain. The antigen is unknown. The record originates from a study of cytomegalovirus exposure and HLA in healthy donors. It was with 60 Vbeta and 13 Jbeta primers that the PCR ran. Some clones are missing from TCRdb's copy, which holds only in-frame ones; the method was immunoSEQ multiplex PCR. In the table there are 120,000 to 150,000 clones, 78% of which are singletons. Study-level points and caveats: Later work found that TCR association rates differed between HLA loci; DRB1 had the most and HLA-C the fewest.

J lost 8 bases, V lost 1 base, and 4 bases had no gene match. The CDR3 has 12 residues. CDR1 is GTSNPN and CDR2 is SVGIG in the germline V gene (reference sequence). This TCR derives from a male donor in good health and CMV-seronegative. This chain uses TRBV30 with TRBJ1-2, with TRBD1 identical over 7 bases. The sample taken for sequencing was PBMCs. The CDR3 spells CAWSAHRGGYTF. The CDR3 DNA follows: TGTGCCTGGAGTGCCCACAGGGGAGGCTACACCTTC.